Presented here are 14 T cell receptor beta chains from one specimen sequenced in a study of T cell responses to AZD1222 COVID-19 vaccine. TCRdb keeps only in-frame clones here, not all; method: immunoSEQ multiplex PCR. The data contain under 200,000 clones, around nine tenths of them seen just once; the ten biggest clones take up 3.6%. Specimen: peripheral blood, collected 28 days after the second dose of the MenACWY control vaccine. The receptors stem from an adult who received the MenACWY meningococcal vaccine as a control.

The chain links TRBV30 to TRBJ1-1; 8 bases are shared with TRBD1. The CDR3 is made up of 13 amino acids. Germline V gives CDR1 GTSNPN, CDR2 SVGIG (reference sequence). V dropped 2 bases and J dropped 6; count of bases not matched to a gene: 5. CDR3 sequence: CAWSSQGAAEAFF. For the CDR3, the DNA is TGTGCCTGGAGTTCCCAGGGGGCCGCTGAAGCTTTCTTT.

The chain couples TRBV20-1 to TRBJ1-2; D possibly corresponds to TRBD1 (5 bases). Per the germline V gene, CDR1 is DFQATT and CDR2 is SNEGSKA (reference sequence). Between the trimmed V and J ends, which lost 7 bases and 0 bases, there was a span of 6 bases. The CDR3 sequence is 11 residues long. The CDR3 is CSGGANYGYTF. CDR3 sequence (DNA): TGCAGTGGGGGGGCTAACTATGGCTACACCTTC.

For this clone: This CDR3 is also generated by other DNA sequences in the sample. The chain combines TRBV30 with TRBJ1-2; the D is unclear. Germline V gene data show CDR1 as GTSNPN and CDR2 as SVGIG (reference sequence). This CDR3 has 13 amino acids. V lost 0 bases to trimming and J lost 4 bases, with 9 bases between them. CDR3 sequence reads: CAWSVGRSYGYTF. In DNA, the CDR3 is TGTGCCTGGAGTGTGGGGAGGAGCTATGGCTACACCTTC.

V gene TRBV12-3 or TRBV12-4 combines with J gene TRBJ1-1; a weak D match, TRBD1 (5 bases). CDR3 length equals 13 residues. V gave up 3 bases and J gave up 1 base, with 6 bases separating them. CDR3 sequence: CASSLGENTEAFF. The CDR3 DNA sequence: TGTGCCAGCAGTTTGGGGGAGAACACTGAAGCTTTCTTT.

The rearrangement joins TRBV19 to TRBJ2-1; possibly TRBD1 for D (6 bases). The CDR3 extends over 14 amino acids. In germline, CDR1 is LNHDA, CDR2 SQIVND (reference sequence). Trimming cost V 9 bases and J 5 bases, with 17 bases left between them. CDR3 coding DNA: TGTGCCAGCTCTCCAGGGGCGAGAAACAATGAGCAGTTCTTC. Its translation is CASSPGARNNEQFF.

J is TRBJ2-5 and V is TRBV7-6; a possible D gene is TRBD1 (5 bases). The germline CDR1 and CDR2 sequences are SGHVS and FNYEAQ. Trimming cost V 8 bases and J 3 bases, with 16 bases left between them. The CDR3 spans 14 residues. The CDR3 coding sequence is TGTGCCAGCTCTCTAGGGGCAGCCGAAGAGACCCAGTACTTC. Encoded protein: CASSLGAAEETQYF.

The chain recombines TRBV28 with TRBJ1-1; maybe TRBD1 (6 bases). V was trimmed by 7 bases and J by 1 base, leaving 19 bases between them. This CDR3 comprises 16 residues. Germline lookup yields CDR1 MDHEN and CDR2 SYDVKM. This CDR3 is CASNRVGGRGNTEAFF. The CDR3 DNA is TGTGCCAGCAACAGAGTGGGGGGCAGGGGGAACACTGAAGCTTTCTTT.

This clone was seen once. The V and J genes are TRBV11-2 and TRBJ2-2; the D gene is possibly TRBD2 (5 bases). Germline V CDR1 and CDR2: SGHAT, FQNNGV. The CDR3 has 15 amino acids. Trimming shortened V by 2 bases and J by 5 bases, and 12 bases separated the two germline ends. The CDR3 DNA sequence: TGTGCCAGCAGCTTAAAGGGAGCTGGGACCGGGGAGCTGTTTTTT. It translates to CASSLKGAGTGELFF.

V gene TRBV7-9 combines with J gene TRBJ1-5, with D possibly matching TRBD1 (5 bases). Germline assignment: CDR1 SEHNR and CDR2 FQNEAQ (reference sequence). The V gene lost 1 base and the J gene lost 2 bases, with 18 bases spanning the gap. This CDR3 region has 18 residues. The CDR3 DNA follows: TGTGCCAGCAGCTTAGTTAAGGCAGGGTCCTGGGGCAATCAGCCCCAGCATTTT. It specifies CASSLVKAGSWGNQPQHF.

This clone was seen a single time. The rearrangement links TRBV13 to TRBJ1-1, with D maybe TRBD1 (6 bases). The V gene lost 6 bases and the J gene lost 5 bases, with 19 bases spanning the gap. There are 15 residues in the CDR3. Germline V gene lookup returns CDR1 PRHDT and CDR2 FYEKMQ (reference sequence). This CDR3 is CASRSEGGSVTEAFF. The DNA of the CDR3 is TGTGCCAGCAGATCCGAAGGGGGGTCTGTAACTGAAGCTTTCTTT. Full variable domain (missing parts from reference TRBV13 and TRBJ1-1): AAGVIQSPRHLIKEKRETATLKCYPIPRHDTVYWYQQGPGQDPQFLISFYEKMQSDKGSIPDRFSAQQFSDYHSELNMSSLELGDSALYFCASRSEGGSVTEAFFGQGTRLTVV.

V usage is TRBV7-9 and J usage is TRBJ1-2; D is ambiguous. CDR1 and CDR2 (germline): SEHNR, FQNEAQ (reference sequence). The CDR3 runs 15 residues. Trimming took off 1 base at V and 4 bases at J, with 13 bases between the two ends. The CDR3 nucleotides are TGTGCCAGCAGCTTAGAAGCCCGGCCGGTCTATGGCTACACCTTC. Encoded protein: CASSLEARPVYGYTF.

This sequence joins TRBV28 and TRBJ1-1; D might be TRBD1 (6 bases). Germline loops: CDR1 MDHEN, CDR2 SYDVKM. The CDR3 covers 14 residues. Trimming stripped 2 bases from V and 8 bases from J, with 15 bases between. The CDR3 loop reads CASSLPRTDKEAFF. The CDR3 DNA reads TGTGCCAGCAGTTTACCTCGGACAGATAAAGAAGCTTTCTTT.

This clone was observed a handful of times. The CDR3 region is CASSLPRGGMNTEAFF. DNA of the CDR3: TGTGCCAGCAGCTTACCCAGGGGCGGCATGAACACTGAAGCTTTCTTT. This chain joins TRBV11-3 and TRBJ1-1; the D gene is possibly TRBD1 (6 bases). Germline CDR1 and CDR2: SGHNT and YENEEA. This CDR3 has 16 amino acids. Trimming pared 2 bases from V and 0 bases from J, leaving 13 bases between.

This clone was counted between two and nine times. The chain carries TRBV5-1 and TRBJ2-1; D uncertain. Germline CDR1 SGHRS, CDR2 YFSETQ. CDR3 length: 14 amino acids. Trimming cost V 0 bases and J 1 base, with 5 bases left between them. This CDR3 is CASSLVTSYNEQFF. CDR3 in DNA: TGCGCCAGCAGCTTGGTTACATCCTACAATGAGCAGTTCTTC.